This T cell receptor beta chain stems from a study of glioma-infiltrating T cells after dendritic cell vaccination. Time point noted: after dendritic cell vaccination, including at tumor progression/relapse. Up to 2 ug genomic DNA was used for TCRB CDR3 amplification. Measured with immunoSEQ multiplex PCR; TCRdb has only the in-frame clones, and not every one. The sample comprises tens of thousands of clones, around 85% of which are singletons, and around 8.5% rests with the top ten. This CDR3 region has 15 residues. The V and J ends lost 6 bases and 4 bases, in that order; junction bases with no gene match: 9. Germline values: CDR1 MNHEY, CDR2 SMNVEV (reference sequence).

Here the sequenced sample was blood, taken after dendritic cell vaccination. This clonotype was obtained from a human donor with glioblastoma. V is TRBV27 and J is TRBJ1-2; the match to TRBD1 covers 9 bases. The CDR3 reads CASSLTRGQGYGYTF. CDR3 nucleotide sequence: TGTGCCAGCAGCCTAACAAGGGGACAGGGCTATGGCTACACCTTC.